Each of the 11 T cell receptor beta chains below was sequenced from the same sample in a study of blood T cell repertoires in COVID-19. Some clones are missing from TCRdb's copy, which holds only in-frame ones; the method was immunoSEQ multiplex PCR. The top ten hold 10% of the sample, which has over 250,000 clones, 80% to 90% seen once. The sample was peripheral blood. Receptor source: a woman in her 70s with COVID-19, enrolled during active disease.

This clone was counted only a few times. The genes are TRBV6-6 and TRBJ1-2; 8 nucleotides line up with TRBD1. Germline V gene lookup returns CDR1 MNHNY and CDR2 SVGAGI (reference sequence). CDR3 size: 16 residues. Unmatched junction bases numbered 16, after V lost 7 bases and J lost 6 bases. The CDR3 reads CASIARTGGRLHGYTF. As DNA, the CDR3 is TGTGCCAGCATAGCTCGAACAGGGGGAAGGTTACATGGCTACACCTTC.

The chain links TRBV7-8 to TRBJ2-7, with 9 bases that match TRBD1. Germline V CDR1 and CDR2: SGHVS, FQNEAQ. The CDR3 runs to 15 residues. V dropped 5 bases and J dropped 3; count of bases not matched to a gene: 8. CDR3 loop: CASSEGPGQGYEQYF. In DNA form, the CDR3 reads TGTGCCAGCAGCGAGGGGCCGGGACAGGGCTACGAGCAGTACTTC.

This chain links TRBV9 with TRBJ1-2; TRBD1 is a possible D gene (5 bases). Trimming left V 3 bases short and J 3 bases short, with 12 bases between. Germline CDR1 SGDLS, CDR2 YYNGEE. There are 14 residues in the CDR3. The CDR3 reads CASSAREFDYGYTF. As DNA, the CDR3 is TGTGCCAGCAGCGCCAGGGAATTTGACTATGGCTACACCTTC.

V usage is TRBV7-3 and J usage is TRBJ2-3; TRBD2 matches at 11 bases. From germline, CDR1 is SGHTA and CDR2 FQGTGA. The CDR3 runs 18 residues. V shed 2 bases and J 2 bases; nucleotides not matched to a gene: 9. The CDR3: CASSLVAGGLGNTDTQYF. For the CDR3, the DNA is TGTGCCAGCAGCTTAGTAGCGGGAGGGCTCGGGAACACAGATACGCAGTATTTT.

The CDR3 spells CATSGLAGEDTQYF. In nucleotides, the CDR3 is TGTGCCACCAGCGGGCTAGCGGGAGAAGATACGCAGTATTTT. This chain uses TRBV15 with TRBJ2-3, with 10 nucleotides matching TRBD2. J lost 5 bases, V lost 5 bases, and 4 bases had no gene match. CDR3 length: 14 residues. In germline, CDR1 is LNHNV, CDR2 YYDKDF (reference sequence).

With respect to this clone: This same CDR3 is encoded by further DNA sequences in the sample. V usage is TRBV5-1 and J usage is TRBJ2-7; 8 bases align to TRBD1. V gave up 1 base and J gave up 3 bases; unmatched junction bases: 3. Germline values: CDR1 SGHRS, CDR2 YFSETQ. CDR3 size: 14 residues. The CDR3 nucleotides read TGCGCCAGCAGCTTGCGTACAGGGGGCTACGAGCAGTACTTC. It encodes CASSLRTGGYEQYF.

CDR3 nucleotides: TGTGCCAGCAGCGGAACAGGGGGTAGCAATCAGCCCCAGCATTTT. It specifies CASSGTGGSNQPQHF. The chain has TRBV5-5 and TRBJ1-5; TRBD1 matches 8 bases. The CDR3 extends over 15 amino acids. Germline values: CDR1 SGHKS, CDR2 YYEKEE (reference sequence). The V and J ends lost 4 bases and 0 bases, in that order; junction bases with no gene match: 3.

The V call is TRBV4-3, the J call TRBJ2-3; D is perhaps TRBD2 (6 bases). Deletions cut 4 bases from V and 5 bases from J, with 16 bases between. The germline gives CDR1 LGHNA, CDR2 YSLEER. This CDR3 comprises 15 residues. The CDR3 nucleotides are TGCGCCAGCAGCCGGTCGGGACTCAATGTAGATACGCAGTATTTT. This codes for CASSRSGLNVDTQYF.

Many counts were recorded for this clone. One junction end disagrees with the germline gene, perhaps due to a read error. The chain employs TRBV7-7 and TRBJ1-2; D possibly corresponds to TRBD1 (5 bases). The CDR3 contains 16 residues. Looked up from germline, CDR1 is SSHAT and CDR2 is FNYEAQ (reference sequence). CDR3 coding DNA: TGTGCTAGCAGCTTTCTCCAAGGGGAAGGTAACTATGGCTACACCTTC. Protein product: CASSFLQGEGNYGYTF.

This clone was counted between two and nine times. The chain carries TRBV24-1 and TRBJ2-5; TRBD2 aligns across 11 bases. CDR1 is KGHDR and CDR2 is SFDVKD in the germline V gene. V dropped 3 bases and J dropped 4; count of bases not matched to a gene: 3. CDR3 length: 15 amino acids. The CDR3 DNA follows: TGTGCCACCAGTGATCCCGGGACTAGCGGAGAGACCCAGTACTTC. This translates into CATSDPGTSGETQYF.

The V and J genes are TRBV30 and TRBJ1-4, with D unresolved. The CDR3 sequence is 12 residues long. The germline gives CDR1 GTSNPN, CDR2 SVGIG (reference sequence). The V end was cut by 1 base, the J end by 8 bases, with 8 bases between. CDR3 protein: CAWSADYEKLFF. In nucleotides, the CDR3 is TGTGCCTGGAGTGCAGACTACGAAAAACTGTTTTTT. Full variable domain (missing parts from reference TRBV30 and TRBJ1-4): SQTIHQWPATLVQPVGSPLSLECTVEGTSNPNLYWYRQAAGRGLQLLFYSVGIGQISSEVPQNLSASRPQDRQFILSSKKLLLSDSGFYLCAWSADYEKLFFGSGTQLSVL.